The rows below give T cell receptor beta chains drawn from one sample of a study of T cell responses to AZD1222 COVID-19 vaccine. Measured with immunoSEQ multiplex PCR; TCRdb has only the in-frame clones, and not every one. The sample lists 140,000 to 150,000 clones, roughly 88% occurring once. The sequences come from peripheral blood, collected on day 0 of AZD1222 vaccination. The source of these receptors is an adult in good health. Each CDR3 is given without its conserved first and last residue.

TRBJ2-1 | TRBV12-3/TRBV12-4 | ASSFIVANEQF
TRBJ1-3 | TRBV7-9 | ASSLFRGGTSGNTIY
TRBJ1-3 | TRBV28 | ASSHRPTQSSGNTIY
TRBJ1-5 | TRBV19 | ASSIRAGREQAMPQH
TRBJ2-7 | TRBV19 | ASSIRQGNYEQY
TRBJ1-1 | TRBV15 | ATSRDMQYEAF
TRBJ2-7 | TRBV18 | ASSPQPGTAPYEQY
TRBJ2-7 | TRBV7-8 | ASSPKDRAAYEQY
TRBJ1-5 | TRBV7-9 | ASSFSGTGGAQPQH
TRBJ1-2 | TRBV5-1 | ASSSPDRGGYGYT
TRBJ1-1 | TRBV9 | ASSVRSQYTEAF
TRBJ2-1 | TRBV2 | ASSEIVGARQF
TRBJ2-7 | TRBV5-8 | ASLRGADSLSSYEQY
TRBJ1-2 | TRBV5-8 | ASSLGFGIYGYT
TRBJ1-1 | TRBV5-4 | ASSPPEDRRLEAF
TRBJ1-2 | TRBV27 | ASSFGTLGYGYT
TRBJ1-1 | TRBV3-1/TRBV3-2 | ASSQESRTDFTEAF
TRBJ1-2 | TRBV28 | AGQGSYGYT
TRBJ2-6 | TRBV11-3 | ASSSGTGGSGANVLT
TRBJ2-7 | TRBV7-3 | ASSPGIGSSYEQY
TRBJ1-4 | TRBV28 | ASTPGQNEKLF
TRBJ1-5 | TRBV19 | ASSRRQGAHSNQPQH
TRBJ2-4 | TRBV7-2 | ASSFLKNIQY
TRBJ1-2 | TRBV24-1 | ATSDLLGYT
TRBJ1-2 | TRBV24-1 | ATSHSTGYT
TRBJ2-5 | TRBV10-3 | AISNRDKSQETQY
TRBJ1-2 | TRBV28 | ASSLMRGYGYT
TRBJ1-6 | TRBV5-1 | ASSLQGSGLGSPLH
TRBJ1-1 | TRBV5-1 | ASSLEVGQMNTEAF